Given below is one T cell receptor (beta chain) in context. The entry originates in a study of blood T cell repertoires in COVID-19. Study-level background: COVID-19 samples, acute and convalescent, were from the United States, Italy and Spain. Sources were T cells, B-cell-depleted T cells, or PBMCs; the material itself was cDNA or gDNA.

Source study methods: Researchers report that nucleated cell counts were estimated from reference gene primer amplification. Sequencing was performed with immunoSEQ multiplex PCR; in TCRdb, only in-frame clones are kept and a portion is missing. V, J and clone size derive from that table, while D and trimming were established from the DNA sequence. This repertoire shows 250,000 to 300,000 clones, more than 85% found once; its top ten account for 3.6%. The CDR3 has 15 amino acids. Germline-derived CDR1 and CDR2 are SGDLS and YYNGEE. V was trimmed by 4 bases and J by 2 bases, leaving 14 bases between them.

Sequenced input: peripheral blood. The clonotype comes from a young man with active or convalescent COVID-19. This chain joins TRBV9 and TRBJ2-3; perhaps TRBD2 as D (5 bases). DNA for the CDR3: TGTGCCAGCAGCATCAGCGGAGCCCCCACAGATACGCAGTATTTT. It translates to CASSISGAPTDTQYF.